The next 16 T cell receptor beta chains were all read from a single sample in a study of shared clonotypes between healthy human individuals. Profiled with immunoSEQ multiplex PCR; TCRdb holds only in-frame clones, not every one. The sample comprises fewer than 1.8 million clones, 98% of which are singletons, and around 0.33% rests with the top ten. Sequences were obtained from naive CD4+ T cells sorted from blood. Indicated subset: CD45RA+ positively selected. The receptors come from a man under 40 in good health.

This chain uses TRBV7-3 with TRBJ2-1, with 12 bases lining up with TRBD2. Trimming took 5 bases from V and 4 from J; bases not matched to a gene: 6. Germline lookup yields CDR1 SGHTA and CDR2 FQGTGA. This CDR3 region has 16 residues. The DNA of the CDR3 is TGTGCCAGCAGCCTCCTAGCGGGAGGGACGTACAATGAGCAGTTCTTC. Translated, it gives CASSLLAGGTYNEQFF.

V and J are TRBV5-1 and TRBJ2-7; D gene ambiguous. The CDR3 runs 12 residues. Germline V gene sequence: CDR1 SGHRS, CDR2 YFSETQ. Trimming removed 4 bases at V and 2 bases at J, with 7 bases between. CDR3 coding DNA: TGCGCCAGCAGCACTGAGACCTACGAGCAGTACTTC. Translation gives CASSTETYEQYF.

The J gene is TRBJ2-1, the V gene TRBV6-1; D ambiguous. The CDR3 sequence is 14 residues long. Trimming removed 4 bases at V and 1 base at J, with 8 bases between. CDR1 is MNHNS, CDR2 SASEGT, per germline. The CDR3 nucleotides read TGTGCCAGCAGTGCCGCGGTATCCTACAATGAGCAGTTCTTC. It specifies CASSAAVSYNEQFF.

V gene TRBV7-3 combines with J gene TRBJ2-1, with 8 nucleotides matching TRBD1. Germline trimming cut 4 bases from V and 3 bases from J; bases unmatched to any gene: 8. Per germline, CDR1 SGHTA and CDR2 FQGTGA. CDR3 length: 16 amino acids. The CDR3 DNA reads as TGTGCCAGCAGCTCCTACGGACAGGGAAGCTACAATGAGCAGTTCTTC. Its protein product is CASSSYGQGSYNEQFF.

This sequence joins TRBV29-1 and TRBJ2-7; maybe TRBD1 (6 bases). Germline V CDR1 and CDR2: SQVTM, ANQGSEA. Trimming pared 6 bases from V and 4 bases from J, leaving 19 bases between. The CDR3 is 14 amino acids. This chain's CDR3 is CSVTTGTPIYEQYF. The CDR3, as DNA: TGCAGCGTCACAACCGGGACACCGATTTACGAGCAGTACTTC.

The V call is TRBV7-2, the J call TRBJ2-7; TRBD2 aligns across 9 bases. The CDR3 runs 15 residues. The germline V gene has CDR1 SGHTA and CDR2 FQGNSA. Trimming at V came to 3 bases and at J to 0 bases, leaving 3 bases not matched to a gene. CDR3 in DNA: TGTGCCAGCAGCTTTAGCGGGAGACCCTCCTACGAGCAGTACTTC. Translated: CASSFSGRPSYEQYF.

J is TRBJ2-3 and V is TRBV7-2, with D perhaps matching TRBD1 (6 bases). V was trimmed by 0 bases and J by 6 bases, leaving 10 bases between them. This CDR3 contains 14 residues. The germline V gene encodes CDR1 SGHTA and CDR2 FQGNSA. CDR3 coding DNA: TGTGCCAGCAGCTTAGCCGTTAGGGGGGATACGCAGTATTTT. Its translation: CASSLAVRGDTQYF.

The chain combines TRBV9 with TRBJ2-2, with D possibly matching TRBD2 (5 bases). The ends were cut back, 0 bases at V and 4 bases at J, with 10 bases in the middle. Germline CDR1 and CDR2: SGDLS and YYNGEE. The CDR3 covers 15 residues. The CDR3: CASSVETTITGELFF. The CDR3 nucleotides are TGTGCCAGCAGCGTAGAGACTACCATCACCGGGGAGCTGTTTTTT.

The CDR3 reads CASSPRSSGVYEQYF. The CDR3 DNA is TGTGCCAGCAGCCCTCGGAGTAGCGGGGTCTACGAGCAGTACTTC. V and J are TRBV9 and TRBJ2-7; 8 nucleotides align to TRBD2. The CDR3 is made up of 15 amino acids. The germline V gene has CDR1 SGDLS and CDR2 YYNGEE. V lost 4 bases and J lost 3; bases outside the gene matches: 9. The full variable domain, completed using reference TRBV9 and TRBJ2-7, is DSGVTQTPKHLITATGQRVTLRCSPRSGDLSVYWYQQSLDQGLQFLIQYYNGEERAKGNILERFSAQQFPDLHSELNLSSLELGDSALYFCASSPRSSGVYEQYFGPGTRLTVT.

The chain recombines TRBV6-6 with TRBJ2-5; D not certain. Germline CDR1 is MNHNY and CDR2 is SVGAGI (reference sequence). The CDR3 length is 12 residues. Trimming took off 1 base at V and 5 bases at J, with 5 bases between the two ends. The DNA for the CDR3 is TGTGCCAGCAGTTACTTATTGGAGACCCAGTACTTC. Its protein is CASSYLLETQYF.

The chain carries TRBV11-2 and TRBJ2-6, with TRBD2 identical over 11 bases. V lost 2 bases and J lost 2; bases outside the gene matches: 8. Per the germline V gene, CDR1 is SGHAT and CDR2 is FQNNGV. The CDR3 is 19 amino acids. The CDR3 DNA reads TGTGCCAGCAGCTTATACCGACTAGCGGGAAGGGCTGGGGCCAACGTCCTGACTTTC. As protein: CASSLYRLAGRAGANVLTF.

This sequence joins TRBV30 and TRBJ2-1, with a tentative D call TRBD1 (6 bases). This CDR3 is 14 amino acids long. CDR1 GTSNPN and CDR2 SVGIG come from the germline V gene (reference sequence). V was shortened by 2 bases and J by 2 bases, with 10 bases between the two germline ends. In nucleotides, the CDR3 is TGTGCCTGGAGTCCCTGGGGGCCCTACAATGAGCAGTTCTTC. Protein product: CAWSPWGPYNEQFF.

The V and J genes are TRBV5-5 and TRBJ2-1; no definite D call. CDR1 and CDR2 (germline): SGHKS, YYEKEE (reference sequence). Deletions cut 4 bases from V and 10 bases from J, with 12 bases between. The CDR3 is 12 residues long. The CDR3 sequence: CASSLTPPEQFF. In DNA form, the CDR3 reads TGTGCCAGCAGCCTGACTCCTCCCGAGCAGTTCTTC.

V usage is TRBV5-4 and J usage is TRBJ2-2, with a possible D match to TRBD2 (6 bases). The germline V gene has CDR1 SGHNT and CDR2 YYREEE (reference sequence). The CDR3 totals 15 residues. The germline V and J ends were trimmed by 5 bases and 0 bases, with 11 bases remaining between them. The DNA of the CDR3 is TGTGCCAGCAGTGGAGGGGCCCCGAACACCGGGGAGCTGTTTTTT. Its translation: CASSGGAPNTGELFF. Combining the CDR3 with reference TRBV5-4 and TRBJ2-2 gives the whole variable domain ETGVTQSPTHLIKTRGQQVTLRCSSQSGHNTVSWYQQALGQGPQFIFQYYREEENGRGNFPPRFSGLQFPNYSSELNVNALELDDSALYLCASSGGAPNTGELFFGEGSRLTVL.

This clone was found once. The chain uses TRBV5-1 and TRBJ1-2; the D gene is possibly TRBD1 (5 bases). The germline V and J ends were trimmed by 0 bases and 8 bases, with 14 bases remaining between them. Germline V gene lookup returns CDR1 SGHRS and CDR2 YFSETQ. The CDR3 covers 14 residues. The DNA of the CDR3 is TGCGCCAGCAGCTTGGCTCTCGAGGGGCAAGGCTACACCTTC. It specifies CASSLALEGQGYTF.

V is TRBV10-3 and J is TRBJ1-3; TRBD1 aligns across 7 bases. V shed 4 bases, J shed 1 base, and the junction held 7 bases outside the gene matches. The CDR3 is 16 amino acids. Germline loops: CDR1 ENHRY, CDR2 SYGVKD. The DNA for the CDR3 is TGTGCCATCAGTGCGGGACAGACTGCTTCTGGAAACACCATATATTTT. Protein sequence: CAISAGQTASGNTIYF.